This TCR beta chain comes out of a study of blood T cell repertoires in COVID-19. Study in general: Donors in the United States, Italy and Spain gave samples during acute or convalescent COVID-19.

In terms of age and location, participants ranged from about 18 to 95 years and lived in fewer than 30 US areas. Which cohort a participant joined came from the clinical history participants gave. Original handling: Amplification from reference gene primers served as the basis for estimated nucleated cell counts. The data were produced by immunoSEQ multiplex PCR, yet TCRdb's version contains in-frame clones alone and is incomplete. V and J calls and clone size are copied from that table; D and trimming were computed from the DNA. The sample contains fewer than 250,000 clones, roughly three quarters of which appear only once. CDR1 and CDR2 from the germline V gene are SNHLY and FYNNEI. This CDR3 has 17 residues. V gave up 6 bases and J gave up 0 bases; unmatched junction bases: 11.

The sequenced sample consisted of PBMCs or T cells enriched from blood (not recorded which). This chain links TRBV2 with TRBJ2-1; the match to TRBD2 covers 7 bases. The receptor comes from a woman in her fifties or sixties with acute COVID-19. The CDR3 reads CASSPSGAILSYNEQFF. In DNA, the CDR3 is TGTGCCAGCAGCCCAAGCGGGGCCATTCTCTCCTACAATGAGCAGTTCTTC.